The 7 T cell receptor beta chains reported below all come from one sample, sequenced in a study of cytomegalovirus exposure and HLA in healthy donors. The PCR was carried out with 60 Vbeta primers and 13 Jbeta primers. Using immunoSEQ multiplex PCR, the repertoire was profiled, and TCRdb retains in-frame clones only, with some absent. The table lists some 150,000 clones, less than 80% of them singletons, with about 4.5% in the top ten. Material: PBMCs. The receptors derive from a man aged 35 to 55 in good health and CMV-seronegative.

The chain links TRBV7-2 to TRBJ2-3, with TRBD2 identical over 8 bases. Germline assignment: CDR1 SGHTA and CDR2 FQGNSA. This CDR3 comprises 15 residues. The V segment lost 5 bases and the J segment 4 bases; nucleotides outside the gene matches: 8. CDR3 coding DNA: TGTGCCAGCAGCAGGAGCGGGGGAGGCGCAGATACGCAGTATTTT. It codes for CASSRSGGGADTQYF.

There are a few counts of this clone. This chain links TRBV27 with TRBJ2-7; TRBD2 agrees at 10 bases. J gave up 9 bases and V 8 bases, and 13 bases lay outside the gene matches. The CDR3 is made up of 14 amino acids. Germline CDR1 and CDR2: MNHEY and SMNVEV (reference sequence). CDR3 loop: CASGPDLAGAWQYF. CDR3 DNA sequence: TGTGCCAGCGGTCCGGACCTAGCGGGAGCCTGGCAGTACTTC.

The rearrangement uses TRBV7-2 and TRBJ2-5, with a possible D match to TRBD1 (6 bases). V was pared by 3 bases and J by 5 bases, with 13 bases between. CDR3 size: 14 residues. CDR1 is SGHTA, CDR2 FQGNSA, per germline. CDR3 amino acids: CASSFPAGAETQYF. DNA of the CDR3: TGTGCCAGCAGCTTCCCAGCAGGGGCTGAGACCCAGTACTTC. Variable domain in full (rest from reference TRBV7-2 and TRBJ2-5): GAGVSQSPSNKVTEKGKDVELRCDPISGHTALYWYRQSLGQGLEFLIYFQGNSAPDKSGLPSDRFSAERTGGSVSTLTIQRTQQEDSAVYLCASSFPAGAETQYFGPGTRLLVL.

The chain uses TRBV5-6 and TRBJ1-1; D is unresolved. This CDR3 contains 12 residues. V was shortened by 2 bases and J by 7 bases, with 9 bases between the two germline ends. Germline loops: CDR1 SGHDT, CDR2 YYEEEE. This chain's CDR3 is CASSFTAGEAFF. The CDR3 DNA sequence: TGTGCCAGCAGCTTTACGGCGGGTGAAGCTTTCTTT.

This chain uses TRBV7-3 with TRBJ2-3; 9 bases line up with TRBD2. CDR1 SGHTA and CDR2 FQGTGA come from the germline V gene. The CDR3 has 17 residues. Germline trimming cut 5 bases from V and 3 bases from J; bases unmatched to any gene: 12. For the CDR3, the DNA is TGTGCCAGCAGCCCCCACACCGGGACTAGCCCGACAGATACGCAGTATTTT. It codes for CASSPHTGTSPTDTQYF.

The V gene is TRBV19, the J gene TRBJ1-2; TRBD1 agrees at 9 bases. Looked up from germline, CDR1 is LNHDA and CDR2 is SQIVND (reference sequence). V shed 5 bases and J 4 bases; nucleotides not matched to a gene: 5. The CDR3 spans 14 residues. The chain's CDR3 is CASSPGTGTYGYTF. In DNA, the CDR3 is TGTGCCAGTAGTCCAGGGACAGGGACCTATGGCTACACCTTC.

J is TRBJ1-2 and V is TRBV30; D call uncertain. Per the germline V gene, CDR1 is GTSNPN and CDR2 is SVGIG (reference sequence). V lost 0 bases to trimming and J lost 2 bases, with 10 bases between them. The CDR3 runs 14 residues. The CDR3 is CAWSVFTENYGYTF. The CDR3 DNA is TGTGCCTGGAGTGTATTTACCGAGAACTATGGCTACACCTTC.